Listed below are T cell receptor beta chains from one sample, sequenced in a study of blood T cell repertoires in COVID-19. The table came from immunoSEQ multiplex PCR; TCRdb's copy has only in-frame clones and leaves some out. The data show about 170,000 clones, roughly 79% seen once. Material: peripheral blood. These receptors originate from a woman of 80 years or more with acute or convalescent COVID-19. Each CDR3 is given with its conserved first and last residue. The order of the fields is J gene, D gene, clone size, V gene, CDR3 DNA, CDR3 protein. The D gene is left open where the match is weak. Some rows have no size entry. The others give once, few or many, or a class for an expanded clone.

>TRBJ2-7|TRBD1|NA|TRBV19
TGTGCCAGTAGCGCAACCGGGACAGGGGACTACGAGCAGTACTTC
CASSATGTGDYEQYF
>TRBJ1-4|NA|NA|TRBV4-3
TGCGCCAGCAGCCAGGGTTCAAGGGGAACTAATGAAAAACTGTTTTTT
CASSQGSRGTNEKLFF
>TRBJ1-5|NA|NA|TRBV27
TGTGCCAGCAGTTTCCGGCAGGGTAGCAATCAGCCCCAGCATTTT
CASSFRQGSNQPQHF
>TRBJ2-1|TRBD2|few|TRBV10-1
TGCGCCAGCAGTCTAGCGGGATGGTCCTACAATGAGCAGTTCTTC
CASSLAGWSYNEQFF
>TRBJ2-7|TRBD1|NA|TRBV7-8
TGTGCCAGCAGCTTACGGGACAGGGGCACCTACGAGCAGTACTTC
CASSLRDRGTYEQYF
>TRBJ1-2|NA|NA|TRBV4-3
TGCGCCAGCAGCCAAGAAAGACTTAACTATGGCTACACCTTC
CASSQERLNYGYTF
>TRBJ2-3|NA|NA|TRBV19
TGTGCCAGTAGTCCCCCGGGCGGGGCCCTGAGCACAGATACGCAGTATTTT
CASSPPGGALSTDTQYF
>TRBJ2-7|TRBD2|once|TRBV7-2
TGTGCCAGCAGCTTAGGTCATATGGCGGGAGGACCCTACGAGCAGTACTTC
CASSLGHMAGGPYEQYF
>TRBJ1-1|TRBD1|few|TRBV18
TGTGCCAGCTCTCGCGGACAGGGATTCACTGAAGCTTTCTTT
CASSRGQGFTEAFF
>TRBJ1-1|TRBD1|NA|TRBV29-1
TGCATAGGGGGACAGGGTACTGAAGCTTTCTTT
CIGGQGTEAFF
>TRBJ1-3|NA|few|TRBV12-3/TRBV12-4
TGTGCCAGCAGTTTTGGGCAGGGAAACACCATATATTTT
CASSFGQGNTIYF
>TRBJ2-5|NA|few|TRBV5-1
TGCGCCAGCAGCTTGGGGTACCCGAGGGAGACCCAGTACTTC
CASSLGYPRETQYF
>TRBJ1-2|NA|NA|TRBV6-5
TGTGCCAGCAGTTACCCCGGGAGGGGTGGCTATGGCTACACCTTC
CASSYPGRGGYGYTF
>TRBJ2-7|TRBD1|NA|TRBV18
TGTGCCAGCTCACGAGGGACAGGCCTCTCCTACGAGCAGTACTTC
CASSRGTGLSYEQYF
>TRBJ1-2|NA|NA|TRBV9
TGTGCCAGCAGCGTAGGGGGGGACCCTCTATATGGCTACACCTTC
CASSVGGDPLYGYTF
>TRBJ1-3|NA|NA|TRBV5-1
TGCGCCAGCAGCCCGGCGAGGGGGGGAAACACCATATATTTT
CASSPARGGNTIYF
>TRBJ2-2|NA|NA|TRBV27
TGTGCCAGCAGTTTAGGCAGGGGAAAGGCCGGGGAGCTGTTTTTT
CASSLGRGKAGELFF
>TRBJ1-2|NA|NA|TRBV18
TGTGCCAGCTCACCCGCTACAGGTCCTGGCTACACCTTC
CASSPATGPGYTF
>TRBJ1-2|TRBD1|NA|TRBV18
TGTGCCAGCTCCGACCGAAACAGACAGGGGGCGAGGTCTAACTATGGCTACACCTTC
CASSDRNRQGARSNYGYTF
>TRBJ2-3|NA|NA|TRBV5-1
TGCGCCAGCAGCTTGTGGGGGCAAGCAGATACGCAGTATTTT
CASSLWGQADTQYF
>TRBJ1-2|NA|NA|TRBV2
TGTGCCAGCAGTGAAGCTCGGGAAGCAGGCTATGGCTACACCTTC
CASSEAREAGYGYTF
>TRBJ2-5|NA|NA|TRBV7-9
TGTGCCAGCACCACAACGGAGCAAGAGACCCAGTACTTC
CASTTTEQETQYF
>TRBJ1-1|TRBD1|once|TRBV5-1
TGCGCCAGCAGCTTGGGGGGATTCGGGACAGGGGAGTCAGCTTTCTTT
CASSLGGFGTGESAFF
>TRBJ2-7|TRBD1|NA|TRBV18
TGTGCCAGCTCACCACCGGGACAGGGCTACGAGCAGTACTTC
CASSPPGQGYEQYF
>TRBJ2-7|NA|NA|TRBV6-5
TGTGCCAGCAGTAAGGGACTCCGGGACTACGAGCAGTACTTC
CASSKGLRDYEQYF
>TRBJ2-3|NA|NA|TRBV18
TGTGCCAGCTCACCAGGGCTGGGAGCAGATACGCAGTATTTT
CASSPGLGADTQYF
>TRBJ2-7|NA|NA|TRBV28
TGTGCCAGCAGCGGGACTGAATCCTACGAGCAGTACTTC
CASSGTESYEQYF
>TRBJ1-2|TRBD1|once|TRBV10-3
TGTGCCATCAGTGAGACCGGGACAGGGGGCGATCTGGGCGAGGGCTACACCTTC
CAISETGTGGDLGEGYTF
>TRBJ2-7|TRBD2|NA|TRBV7-8
TGTGCCAGCAGCCCCATCGCGGGAGTGATCCCCTACGAGCAGTACTTC
CASSPIAGVIPYEQYF
>TRBJ2-1|NA|NA|TRBV5-8
TGTGCCAGCAGCTTTTTAAGAGGGAGAGGGATCTACAATGAGCAGTTCTTC
CASSFLRGRGIYNEQFF
>TRBJ1-6|TRBD1|NA|TRBV5-4
TGTGCCAGCAGCGCCGGACAGGGTTATTCACCCCTCCACTTT
CASSAGQGYSPLHF
>TRBJ1-1|NA|NA|TRBV11-2
TGTGCCAGCAGCTTAGATCGGCAAGGGGTGAACACTGAAGCTTTCTTT
CASSLDRQGVNTEAFF
>TRBJ1-1|NA|NA|TRBV7-2
TGTGCCAGCAGCCAACAGGGAGGGACTGAAGCTTTCTTT
CASSQQGGTEAFF
>TRBJ1-3|NA|once|TRBV7-9
TGTGCCAGCAGCTTAAGGCGGGGGATCGGTGGAAACACCATATATTTT
CASSLRRGIGGNTIYF
>TRBJ1-5|NA|NA|TRBV28
TGTGCCAGCAGTTTACTCGATCCAGGCCTATATAGCAATCAGCCCCAGCATTTT
CASSLLDPGLYSNQPQHF
>TRBJ2-3|NA|few|TRBV9
TGTGCCAGCAGCGTAGGGGAACTAGGACCAGATACGCAGTATTTT
CASSVGELGPDTQYF
>TRBJ2-1|TRBD1|NA|TRBV27
TGTGCCAGCAGTTTACATCGGACAGGGGCAGTGTCCAATGAGCAGTTCTTC
CASSLHRTGAVSNEQFF